This T cell receptor beta chain was found in a study of blood T cell repertoires in COVID-19 (dated by TCRdb to the early 2020s). About the full investigation: The collaborator samples originated in the United States, Italy and Spain and spanned the acute and convalescent phases of COVID-19. The prospective study material was composed of cDNA or gDNA derived from T cells, B-cell-depleted T cells, or PBMCs. Subjects who had been exposed to COVID-19, were actively infected with it, or had recovered from it provided the deeply sampled blood TCRbeta repertoires that made up the dataset. A freely available public database, intended as a resource for researchers studying the immune response to SARS-CoV-2, is where the repertoires were released. The samples were drawn from two sources: the first 160 participants of the ongoing ImmuneRACE study, and some 1,300 subjects contributed by 6 global collaborators. A de-identified subject ID, COVID-19 status, age in years and sex were almost always included in the sample metadata. Where HLA class I and class II types were available, the types were taken from metadata supplied by the sample provider, not from assay-based typing. Overall study outcomes, separate from this receptor: The amount of clinical and demographic metadata varied by source and participant and was provided uncurated.

TCRbeta CDR3 regions were amplified from genomic DNA by means of the immunoSEQ Assay, a bias-controlled multiplex PCR. The authors' analysis ran thus. Nucleated cell counts per sample were estimated from amplification of reference gene primers within the assay. Sequence reads were collapsed and filtered to measure the absolute abundance of every unique TCRbeta CDR3 rearrangement. For each sample, productive Simpson clonality was calculated by taking the square root of Simpson's diversity index across productive rearrangements. Here the immuneACCESS table is served through TCRdb, limited to in-frame sequences with V and J called. Missing clones are a known gap in these copies; in checked studies unresolved V genes cover under half, and the rest lacks a known reason. V and J calls and clone size are given by that table; D and trimming were obtained from the DNA. Across this sample there are 350,000 or so clones, with around nine tenths seen only once. The ten largest clones represent just over 1% of the sample.

Taken from the germline V gene (reference sequence), the CDR1 and CDR2 loops are SGHAT and FQDESV. The CDR3 contains 15 residues, cysteine and phenylalanine counted. CDR3 DNA only is kept here, 45 bases in frame from base 1. V loses 5 bases, J loses 2 bases, and the germline ends lie 15 bases apart. In the case of this clone: What antigen it recognizes has not been identified. Per-base quality was not reported, and no clone a single base away is much larger than it.

Participants in the prospective study were enrolled through a virtual design, were aged 18 to 89 years, and lived in approximately 25 United States geographic areas. In the prospective study, cohorts were assigned on the basis of participant-reported clinical history obtained from a screening survey and a study questionnaire. Exposed participants had been in contact with someone with a PCR-confirmed or clinician-diagnosed COVID-19 case within 2 weeks of study entry. In the prospective study, whole blood, serum and a nasopharyngeal or oropharyngeal swab were collected from each participant by mobile phlebotomists. Additional blood draws and questionnaires over an approximately 2-month period could optionally be provided by prospective study participants. Before DNA extraction, blood samples from the prospective study were shipped at room temperature or frozen.

The TCR originated in a woman in her thirties who had been exposed to COVID-19. Sequencing was done on a sample of PBMCs or T cells enriched from blood (not recorded which). The sequence links TRBV11-1 to TRBJ2-5; D gene: possibly TRBD2, on 5 matching bases. The CDR3 is CASSQQLGRQETQYF. The nucleotides read TGTGCCAGCAGCCAGCAGCTTGGGAGACAAGAGACCCAGTACTTC.